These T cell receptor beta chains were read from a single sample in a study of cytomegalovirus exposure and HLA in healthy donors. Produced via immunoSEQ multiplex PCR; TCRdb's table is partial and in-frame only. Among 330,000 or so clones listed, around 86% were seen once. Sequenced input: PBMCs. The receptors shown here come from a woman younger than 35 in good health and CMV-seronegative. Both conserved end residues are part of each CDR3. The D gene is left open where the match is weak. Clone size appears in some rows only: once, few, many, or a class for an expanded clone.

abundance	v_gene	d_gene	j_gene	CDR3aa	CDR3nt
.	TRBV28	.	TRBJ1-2	CASNSGSGSRGYTF	TGTGCCAGCAATTCGGGAAGCGGGTCAAGGGGCTACACCTTC
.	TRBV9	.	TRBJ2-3	CASSVQGTDTQYF	TGTGCCAGCAGCGTCCAGGGGACAGATACGCAGTATTTT
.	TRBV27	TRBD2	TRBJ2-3	CASRLLAGPRDTQYF	TGTGCCAGCCGACTCCTAGCGGGACCGCGGGATACGCAGTATTTT
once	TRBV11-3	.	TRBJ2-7	CASSPPSGEQYF	TGTGCCAGCAGCCCTCCTTCCGGCGAGCAGTACTTC
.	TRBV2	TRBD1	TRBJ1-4	CASSGGGWDTDEKLFF	TGTGCCAGCAGTGGAGGGGGCTGGGACACGGATGAAAAACTGTTTTTT
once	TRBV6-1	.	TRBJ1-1	CASTLERGGGTEAFF	TGTGCCAGCACACTTGAGAGGGGGGGAGGCACTGAAGCTTTCTTT
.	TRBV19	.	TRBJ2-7	CASSWQISYEQYF	TGTGCCAGTAGTTGGCAGATCTCCTACGAGCAGTACTTC
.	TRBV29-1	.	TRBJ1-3	CSVEDSARSGNTIYF	TGCAGCGTTGAGGACAGCGCCCGCTCTGGAAACACCATATATTTT
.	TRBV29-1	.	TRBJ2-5	CSVGVGAGIQETQYF	TGCAGCGTTGGGGTGGGGGCTGGAATCCAAGAGACCCAGTACTTC
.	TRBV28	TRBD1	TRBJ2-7	CASTLFVGQGIGEQYF	TGTGCCAGCACTTTATTTGTGGGACAGGGGATCGGCGAGCAGTACTTC
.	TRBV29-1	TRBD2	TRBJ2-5	CSVRGRALPTQYF	TGCAGCGTTCGCGGGAGGGCCCTTCCGACCCAGTACTTC
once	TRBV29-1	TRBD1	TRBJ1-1	CSSRQGRMDTEAFF	TGCAGCTCCCGACAGGGGCGGATGGACACTGAAGCTTTCTTT
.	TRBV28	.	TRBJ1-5	CASSLWGRGINQPQHF	TGTGCCAGCAGTTTATGGGGGCGCGGGATCAATCAGCCCCAGCATTTT
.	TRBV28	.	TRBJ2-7	CASSTAGTPTYEQYF	TGTGCCAGCAGTACTGCCGGGACTCCGACCTACGAGCAGTACTTC
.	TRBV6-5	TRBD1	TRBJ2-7	CASSHRGRGVDEQYF	TGTGCCAGCAGCCACAGGGGTCGTGGAGTTGACGAGCAGTACTTC
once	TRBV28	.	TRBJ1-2	CASSEDTGNYGYTF	TGTGCCAGCAGTGAAGACACTGGTAACTATGGCTACACCTTC
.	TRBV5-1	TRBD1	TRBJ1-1	CASSLEGGISNTEAFF	TGCGCCAGCAGCTTGGAAGGGGGCATATCGAACACTGAAGCTTTCTTT
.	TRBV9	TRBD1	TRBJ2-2	CASRDRAGELFF	TGTGCCAGCAGGGACAGGGCCGGGGAGCTGTTTTTT
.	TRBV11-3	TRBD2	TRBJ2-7	CASSQEAGEQYF	TGTGCCAGCAGCCAGGAAGCGGGGGAGCAGTACTTC
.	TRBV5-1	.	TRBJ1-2	CASSLAGEWEDGYTF	TGCGCCAGCAGCTTGGCGGGAGAGTGGGAGGATGGCTACACCTTC
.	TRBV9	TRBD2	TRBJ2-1	CASSRLATGSYNEQFF	TGTGCCAGCAGTCGACTAGCGACAGGTTCCTACAATGAGCAGTTCTTC
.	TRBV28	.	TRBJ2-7	CASSFAGNKAYEQYF	TGTGCCAGCAGTTTTGCGGGGAACAAGGCCTACGAGCAGTACTTC
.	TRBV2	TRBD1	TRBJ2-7	CASNPTGEFHEQYF	TGTGCCAGCAATCCGACAGGGGAGTTCCACGAGCAGTACTTC
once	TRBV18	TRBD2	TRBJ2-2	CASSLMGLADTGELFF	TGTGCCAGCTCCCTTATGGGACTAGCGGACACCGGGGAGCTGTTTTTT
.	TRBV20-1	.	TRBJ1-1	CSAGDGGGAFF	TGCAGTGCTGGAGATGGGGGGGGAGCTTTCTTT
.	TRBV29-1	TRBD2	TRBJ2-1	CSPRLVAGARNEQFF	TGCAGCCCAAGACTTGTAGCGGGAGCTCGAAATGAGCAGTTCTTC
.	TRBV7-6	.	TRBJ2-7	CASSLVLRDSYEQYF	TGTGCCAGCAGCTTAGTGTTGCGGGACTCCTACGAGCAGTACTTC
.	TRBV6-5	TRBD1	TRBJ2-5	CASSYSGQVVAETQYF	TGTGCCAGCAGTTACTCGGGACAGGTTGTTGCCGAGACCCAGTACTTC
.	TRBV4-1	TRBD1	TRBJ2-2	CASSQDRRDRGQIRDTGELFF	TGCGCCAGCAGCCAAGACCGCCGGGACAGGGGGCAAATTCGGGACACCGGGGAGCTGTTTTTT
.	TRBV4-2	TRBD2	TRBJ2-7	CASSQWGGTSSYEQYF	TGTGCCAGCAGCCAATGGGGTGGGACTAGCTCCTACGAGCAGTACTTC
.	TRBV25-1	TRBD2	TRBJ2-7	CASSQVSSGRHSYEQYF	TGTGCCAGCAGCCAAGTATCTAGCGGGAGGCACTCCTACGAGCAGTACTTC
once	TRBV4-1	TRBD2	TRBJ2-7	CASSQGLAGIRYEQYF	TGCGCCAGCAGCCAAGGTCTAGCGGGTATCCGCTACGAGCAGTACTTC
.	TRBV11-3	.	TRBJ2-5	CASSLSGPQETQYF	TGTGCCAGCAGCTTAAGCGGACCCCAAGAGACCCAGTACTTC
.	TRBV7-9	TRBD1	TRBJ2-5	CASIPGQGTGGTQYF	TGTGCCAGCATCCCGGGACAGGGGACGGGAGGGACCCAGTACTTC
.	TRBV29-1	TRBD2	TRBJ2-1	CSVGVPSGTLGEQFF	TGCAGCGTTGGTGTTCCTAGCGGGACCCTGGGTGAGCAGTTCTTC
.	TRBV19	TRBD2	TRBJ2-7	CASSISAGVTYEQYF	TGTGCCAGTAGTATTTCGGCGGGAGTAACCTACGAGCAGTACTTC
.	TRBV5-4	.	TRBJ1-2	CASSPTLDGNYGYTF	TGTGCCAGCAGCCCGACATTGGATGGGAACTATGGCTACACCTTC